What follows describes a single T cell receptor (beta chain). What antigen it recognizes has not been identified. This entry belongs to a study of monozygotic twins with inflammatory bowel disease (dated by TCRdb to about 2019). For the wider study: The full study comprised 28 monozygotic twin pairs: nine German pairs (four IBD-concordant, five IBD-discordant) and 19 IBD-discordant Danish pairs. Each individual had, on average, about 151 000 unique TCRalpha sequences and 181 000 unique TCRbeta sequences available for analysis. The search for disease-associated traits relied mainly on comparing, within discordant pairs, IBD patients with their genetically identical healthy co-twins.

A 2.5 ml peripheral blood sample was drawn into PAXgene tubes per donor and stored at -80°C. Total RNA was isolated from whole blood with the PAXgene blood miRNA kit on an automated QIAcube, without T cell sorting. Peripheral blood from monozygotic twin pairs who were concordant or discordant for inflammatory bowel disease underwent deep TCRalpha and TCRbeta repertoire profiling using unique molecular barcoding. Smoking habits were recorded for all twin pairs, and each individual was classified as a current, former or never smoker. The full study reports these points: Because patients received different immunosuppressive treatments, the repertoires may have picked up extra background noise and variability between individuals. Concordant and discordant twins showed no difference in repertoire similarity, possibly because of limited statistical power. The results gave no support for a single strong signal or clonotype linked to IBD. Different T cell subtypes could not be distinguished in the analysis. IBD patients shared fewer clonotypes with other individuals than healthy twins did, most markedly in patients showing signs of disease activity. A decrease in TCRbeta repertoire diversity, as measured by inverse Simpson index, was observed in IBD patients compared with their healthy co-twins.

Library preparation used 5' RACE. Preparation of each TCR library used about 4,000 ng of total RNA. For each sample, cDNA synthesis was carried out in eight separate reactions using SMARTScribe reverse transcriptase. During cDNA synthesis, template switching introduced unique molecular identifiers that contained a 6-nucleotide sample barcode. TCRalpha and TCRbeta cDNA was amplified by two nested PCRs of around 16 and 10 cycles, with bead purification after each PCR. Before amplification, cDNA was treated with uracil DNA-glycosylase and purified using the QIAquick PCR purification kit. In the second PCR, Illumina TruSeq-compatible adapters and sample-specific barcodes were added. TapeStation and Qubit were used to check library quality and concentration, and 4.5 to 6.5 ng of each library was pooled. Sequencing of pooled libraries was carried out on an Illumina HiSeq2500 single-index Rapid Run using 2 x 100 bp reads and custom sequencing primers. As for the authors' bioinformatics: PCR and sequencing errors were corrected by UMI-based consensus assembly using MiGEC version 1.2.6. V(D)J alignment, clonotype assembly and CDR3 extraction were performed with MiXCR version 2.1.1. Normalisation of gene usage, clonotype sharing and MAIT/NKT TCR abundance was achieved by analysing the top 1000, 10 000 and 20 000 clonotypes per sample. Diversity was computed as the inverse Simpson index with the vegan R package after downsampling to 27 000 UMIs. Statistical testing used paired Mann-Whitney U tests on the discordant twin pairs and applied Benjamini-Hochberg correction for multiple testing. TCRdb reprocessed the reads into one record per CDR3 protein sequence, lacking DNA. It is TCRdb's table, rather than the study itself, that gives the V and J calls and clone size. The sample's clone listing holds approximately 300,000 distinct CDR3 sequences. Over 5.5% of the sample rests with the top ten.

CDR1 is given as SQVTM and CDR2 as ANQGSEA, both from the germline V gene. The CDR3 starts with the cysteine, ends with the phenylalanine, and has 13 residues. No DNA accompanies this entry. The chain joins TRBV29-1 to TRBJ2-2; TCRdb indicates TRBD1, and absent DNA this call remains unverified. The sample consisted of blood. This receptor was obtained from a human donor with ulcerative colitis or Crohn's disease, or a healthy co-twin of an affected twin (not recorded which). The encoded CDR3 is CSPPGQCTGELFF.